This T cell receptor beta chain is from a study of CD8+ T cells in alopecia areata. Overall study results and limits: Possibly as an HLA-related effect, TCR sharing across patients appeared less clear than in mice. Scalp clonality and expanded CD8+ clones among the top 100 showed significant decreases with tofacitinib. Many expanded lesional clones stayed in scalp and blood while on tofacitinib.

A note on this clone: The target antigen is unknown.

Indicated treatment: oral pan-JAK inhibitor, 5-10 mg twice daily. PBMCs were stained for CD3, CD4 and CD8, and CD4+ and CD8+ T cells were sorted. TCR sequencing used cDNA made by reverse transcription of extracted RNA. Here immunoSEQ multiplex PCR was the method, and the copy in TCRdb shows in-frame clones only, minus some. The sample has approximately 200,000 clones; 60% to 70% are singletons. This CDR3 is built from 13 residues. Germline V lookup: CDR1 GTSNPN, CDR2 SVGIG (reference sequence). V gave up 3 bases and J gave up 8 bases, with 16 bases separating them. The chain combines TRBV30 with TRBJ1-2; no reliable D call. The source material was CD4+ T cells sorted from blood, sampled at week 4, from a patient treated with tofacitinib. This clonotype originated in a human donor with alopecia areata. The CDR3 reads CAWSARGIGGYTF. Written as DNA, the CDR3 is TGTGCCTGGAGCGCAAGAGGAATCGGAGGCTACACCTTC.